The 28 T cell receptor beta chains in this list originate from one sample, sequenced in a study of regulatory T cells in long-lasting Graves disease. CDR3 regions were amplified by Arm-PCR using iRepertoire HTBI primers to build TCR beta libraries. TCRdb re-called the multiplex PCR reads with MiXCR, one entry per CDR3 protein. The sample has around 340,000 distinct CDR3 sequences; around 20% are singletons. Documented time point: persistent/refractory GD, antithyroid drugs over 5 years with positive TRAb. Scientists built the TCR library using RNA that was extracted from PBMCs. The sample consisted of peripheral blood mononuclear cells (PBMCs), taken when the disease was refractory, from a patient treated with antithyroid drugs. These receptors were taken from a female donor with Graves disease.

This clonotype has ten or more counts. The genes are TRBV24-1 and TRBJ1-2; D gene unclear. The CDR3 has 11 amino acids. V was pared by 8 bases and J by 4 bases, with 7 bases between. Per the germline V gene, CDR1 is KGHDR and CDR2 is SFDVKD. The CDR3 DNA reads TGTGCCACCACCACCACCTATGGCTACACCTTC. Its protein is CATTTTYGYTF.

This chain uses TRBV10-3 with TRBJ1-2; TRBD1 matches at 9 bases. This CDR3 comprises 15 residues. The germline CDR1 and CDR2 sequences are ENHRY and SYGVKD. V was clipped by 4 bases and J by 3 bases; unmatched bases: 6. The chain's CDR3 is CAISAGTGIYYGYTF. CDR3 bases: TGTGCCATCAGTGCCGGGACAGGGATTTACTATGGCTACACCTTC.

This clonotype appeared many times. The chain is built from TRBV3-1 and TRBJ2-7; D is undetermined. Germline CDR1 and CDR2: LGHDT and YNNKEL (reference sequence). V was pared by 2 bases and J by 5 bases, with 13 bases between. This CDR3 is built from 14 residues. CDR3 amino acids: CASSQRGTVNEQYF. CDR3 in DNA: TGTGCCAGCAGCCAACGAGGTACAGTGAACGAGCAGTACTTC.

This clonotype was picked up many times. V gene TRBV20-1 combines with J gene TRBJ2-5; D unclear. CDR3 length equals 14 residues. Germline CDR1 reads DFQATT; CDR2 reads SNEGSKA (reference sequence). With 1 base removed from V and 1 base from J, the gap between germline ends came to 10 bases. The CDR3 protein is CSARVSRFQETQYF. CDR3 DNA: TGCAGTGCTAGAGTTTCCAGGTTCCAAGAGACCCAGTACTTC.

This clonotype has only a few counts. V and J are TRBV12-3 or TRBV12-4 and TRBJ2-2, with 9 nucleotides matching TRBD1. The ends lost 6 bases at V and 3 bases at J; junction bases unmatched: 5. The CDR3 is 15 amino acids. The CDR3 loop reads CASSHRGRDTGELFF. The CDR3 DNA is TGTGCCAGCAGCCACAGGGGGCGCGACACCGGGGAGCTGTTTTTT.

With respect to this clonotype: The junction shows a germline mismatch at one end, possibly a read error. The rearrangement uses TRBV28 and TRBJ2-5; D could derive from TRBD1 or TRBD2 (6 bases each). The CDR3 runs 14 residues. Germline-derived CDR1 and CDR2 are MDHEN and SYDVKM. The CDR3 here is CAGSFRGVGETQYF. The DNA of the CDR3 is TGTGCCGGCAGTTTTAGGGGGGTTGGAGAGACCCAGTACTTC.

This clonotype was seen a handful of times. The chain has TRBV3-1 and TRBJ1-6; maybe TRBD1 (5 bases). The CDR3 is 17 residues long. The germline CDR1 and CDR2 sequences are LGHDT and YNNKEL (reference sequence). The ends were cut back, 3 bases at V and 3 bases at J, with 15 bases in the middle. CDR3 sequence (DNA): TGTGCCAGCAGCCACTATGCCGGGGCCGACTATAATTCACCCCTCCACTTT. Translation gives CASSHYAGADYNSPLHF.

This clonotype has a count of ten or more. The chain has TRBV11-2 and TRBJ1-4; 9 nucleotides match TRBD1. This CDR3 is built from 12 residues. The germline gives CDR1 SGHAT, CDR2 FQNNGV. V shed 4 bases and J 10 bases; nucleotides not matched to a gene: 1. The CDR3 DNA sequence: TGTGCCAGCAGCTGGGACAGGGTAAAACTGTTTTTT. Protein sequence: CASSWDRVKLFF.

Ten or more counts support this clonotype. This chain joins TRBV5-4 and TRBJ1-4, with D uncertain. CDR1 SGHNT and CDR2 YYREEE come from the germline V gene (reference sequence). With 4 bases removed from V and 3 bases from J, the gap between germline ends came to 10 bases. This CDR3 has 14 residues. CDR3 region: CASSDLRSNEKLFF. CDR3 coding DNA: TGTGCCAGCAGCGACCTTAGATCTAATGAAAAACTGTTTTTT.

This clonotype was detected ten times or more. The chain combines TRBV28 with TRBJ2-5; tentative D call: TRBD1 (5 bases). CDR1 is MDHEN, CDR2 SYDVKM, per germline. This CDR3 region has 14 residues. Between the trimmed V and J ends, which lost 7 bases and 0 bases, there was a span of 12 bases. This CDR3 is CASTGRRDQETQYF. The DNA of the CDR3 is TGTGCCAGCACAGGGCGCAGGGACCAAGAGACCCAGTACTTC.

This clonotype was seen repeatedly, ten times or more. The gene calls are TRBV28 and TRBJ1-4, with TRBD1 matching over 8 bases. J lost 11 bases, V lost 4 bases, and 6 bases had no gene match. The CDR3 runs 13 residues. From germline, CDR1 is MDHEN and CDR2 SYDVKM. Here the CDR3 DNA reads TGTGCCAGCAGTTCATACAGGGGGGAGAAACTGTTTTTT. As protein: CASSSYRGEKLFF.

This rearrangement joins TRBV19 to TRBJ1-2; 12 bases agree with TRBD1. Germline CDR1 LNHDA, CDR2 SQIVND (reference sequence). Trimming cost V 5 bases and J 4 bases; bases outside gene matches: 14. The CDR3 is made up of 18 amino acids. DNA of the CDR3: TGTGCCAGTAGTCAACTAAGGGGACAGGGGGCGCATGGCTATGGCTACACCTTC. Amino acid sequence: CASSQLRGQGAHGYGYTF.

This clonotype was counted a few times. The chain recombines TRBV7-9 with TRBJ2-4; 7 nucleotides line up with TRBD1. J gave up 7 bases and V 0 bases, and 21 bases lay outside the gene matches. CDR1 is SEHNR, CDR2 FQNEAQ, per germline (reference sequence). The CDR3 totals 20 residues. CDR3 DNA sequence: TGTGCCAGCAGCTTAGCGCGAGGGGGCGTAGGAGTCGCGGGCAAGAACATTCAGTACTTC. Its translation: CASSLARGGVGVAGKNIQYF.

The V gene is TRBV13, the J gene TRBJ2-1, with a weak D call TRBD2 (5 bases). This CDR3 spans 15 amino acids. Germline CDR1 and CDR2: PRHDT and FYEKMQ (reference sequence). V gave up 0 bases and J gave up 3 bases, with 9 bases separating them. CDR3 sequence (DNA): TGTGCCAGCAGCTTAGGCCGGGGTCGCTACAATGAGCAGTTCTTC. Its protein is CASSLGRGRYNEQFF.

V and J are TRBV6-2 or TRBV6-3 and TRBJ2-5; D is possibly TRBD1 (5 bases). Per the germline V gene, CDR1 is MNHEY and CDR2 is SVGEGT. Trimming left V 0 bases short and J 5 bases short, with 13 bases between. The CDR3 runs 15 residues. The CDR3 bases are TGTGCCAGCAGTTACTCGGCCCTAGGGGTGGAGACCCAGTACTTC. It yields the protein CASSYSALGVETQYF.

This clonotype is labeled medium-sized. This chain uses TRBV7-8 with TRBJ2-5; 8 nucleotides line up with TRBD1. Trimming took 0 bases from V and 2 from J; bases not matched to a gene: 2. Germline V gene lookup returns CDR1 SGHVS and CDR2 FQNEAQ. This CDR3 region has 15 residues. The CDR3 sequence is CASSLAGTGQETQYF. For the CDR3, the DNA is TGTGCCAGCAGCTTAGCAGGGACAGGTCAAGAGACCCAGTACTTC. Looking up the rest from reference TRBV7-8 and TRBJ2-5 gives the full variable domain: GAGVSQSPRYKVAKRGQDVALRCDPISGHVSLFWYQQALGQGPEFLTYFQNEAQLDKSGLPSDRFFAERPEGSVSTLKIQRTQQEDSAVYLCASSLAGTGQETQYFGPGTRLLVL.

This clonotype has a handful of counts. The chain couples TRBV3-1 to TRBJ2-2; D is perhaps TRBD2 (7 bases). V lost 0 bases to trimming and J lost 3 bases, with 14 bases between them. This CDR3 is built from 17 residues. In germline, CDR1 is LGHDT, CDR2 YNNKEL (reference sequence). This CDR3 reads CASSQESRGGDTGELFF. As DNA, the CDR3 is TGTGCCAGCAGCCAAGAATCGAGGGGGGGGGACACCGGGGAGCTGTTTTTT.

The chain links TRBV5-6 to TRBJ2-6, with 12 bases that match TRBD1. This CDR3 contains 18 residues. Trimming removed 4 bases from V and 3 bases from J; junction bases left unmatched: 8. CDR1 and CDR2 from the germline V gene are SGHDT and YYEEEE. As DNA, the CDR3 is TGTGCCAGCAGCCCGCAAGGGACAGGGGGCGGTGGGGCCAACGTCCTGACTTTC. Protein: CASSPQGTGGGGANVLTF.

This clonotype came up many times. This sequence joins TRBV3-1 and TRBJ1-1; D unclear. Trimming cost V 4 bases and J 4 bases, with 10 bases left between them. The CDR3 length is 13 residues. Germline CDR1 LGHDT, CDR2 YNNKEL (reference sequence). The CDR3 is CASSRGEPTEAFF. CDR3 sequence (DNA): TGTGCCAGCAGCCGTGGAGAGCCCACTGAAGCTTTCTTT.

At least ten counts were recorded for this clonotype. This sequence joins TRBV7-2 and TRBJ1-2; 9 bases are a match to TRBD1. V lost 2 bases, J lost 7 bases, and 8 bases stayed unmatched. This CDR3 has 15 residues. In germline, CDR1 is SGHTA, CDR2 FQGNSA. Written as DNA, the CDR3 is TGTGCCAGCAGCTTAAGGGGACAGGGTTTGAGTGGCTACACCTTC. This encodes CASSLRGQGLSGYTF.

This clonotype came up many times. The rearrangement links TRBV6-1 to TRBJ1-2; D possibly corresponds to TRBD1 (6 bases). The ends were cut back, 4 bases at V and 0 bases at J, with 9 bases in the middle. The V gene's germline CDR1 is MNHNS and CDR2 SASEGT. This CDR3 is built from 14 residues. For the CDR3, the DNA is TGTGCCAGCAGTGGGACAGCTACTAACTATGGCTACACCTTC. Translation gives CASSGTATNYGYTF.

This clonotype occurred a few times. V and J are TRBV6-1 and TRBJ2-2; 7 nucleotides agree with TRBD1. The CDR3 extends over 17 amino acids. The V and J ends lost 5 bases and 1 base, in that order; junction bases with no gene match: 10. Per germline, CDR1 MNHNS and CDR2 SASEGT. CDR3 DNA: TGTGCCAGCAGTCAGAACAGGGGCGGAAGGAACACCGGGGAGCTGTTTTTT. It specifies CASSQNRGGRNTGELFF.

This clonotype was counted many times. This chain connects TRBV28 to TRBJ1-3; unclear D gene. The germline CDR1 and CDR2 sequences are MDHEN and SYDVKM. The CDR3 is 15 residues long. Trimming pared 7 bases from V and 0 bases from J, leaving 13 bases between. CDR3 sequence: CASTSPDLSGNTIYF. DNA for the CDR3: TGTGCCAGCACCTCCCCGGACCTCTCTGGAAACACCATATATTTT.

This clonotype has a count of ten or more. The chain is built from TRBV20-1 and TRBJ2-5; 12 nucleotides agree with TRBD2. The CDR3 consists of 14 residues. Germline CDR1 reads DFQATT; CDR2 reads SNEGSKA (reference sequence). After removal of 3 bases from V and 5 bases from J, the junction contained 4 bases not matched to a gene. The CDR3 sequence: CSARLAGGLETQYF. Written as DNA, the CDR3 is TGCAGTGCTAGGCTAGCGGGGGGGTTGGAGACCCAGTACTTC.

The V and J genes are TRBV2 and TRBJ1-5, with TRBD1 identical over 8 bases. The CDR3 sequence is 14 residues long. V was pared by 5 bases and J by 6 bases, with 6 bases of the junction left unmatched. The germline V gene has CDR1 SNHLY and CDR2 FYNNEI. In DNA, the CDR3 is TGTGCCAGCAGTCCAGGGGGCCGGATTCAGCCCCAGCATTTT. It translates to CASSPGGRIQPQHF.

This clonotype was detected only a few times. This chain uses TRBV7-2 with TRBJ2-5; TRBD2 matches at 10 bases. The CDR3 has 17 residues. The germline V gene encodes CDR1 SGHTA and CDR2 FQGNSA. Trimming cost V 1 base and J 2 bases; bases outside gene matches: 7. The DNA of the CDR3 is TGTGCCAGCAGCTTAGTCGGTAGCGGGGGGATTCAAGAGACCCAGTACTTC. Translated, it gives CASSLVGSGGIQETQYF. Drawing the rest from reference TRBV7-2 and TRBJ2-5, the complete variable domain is GAGVSQSPSNKVTEKGKDVELRCDPISGHTALYWYRQSLGQGLEFLIYFQGNSAPDKSGLPSDRFSAERTGGSVSTLTIQRTQQEDSAVYLCASSLVGSGGIQETQYFGPGTRLLVL.

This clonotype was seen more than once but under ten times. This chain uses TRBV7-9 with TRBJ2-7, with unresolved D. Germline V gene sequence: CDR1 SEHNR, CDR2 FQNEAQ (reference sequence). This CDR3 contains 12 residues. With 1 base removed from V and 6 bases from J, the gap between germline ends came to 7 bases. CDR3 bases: TGTGCCAGCAGCTTAGACGGCCTCGAGCAGTACTTC. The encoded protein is CASSLDGLEQYF.

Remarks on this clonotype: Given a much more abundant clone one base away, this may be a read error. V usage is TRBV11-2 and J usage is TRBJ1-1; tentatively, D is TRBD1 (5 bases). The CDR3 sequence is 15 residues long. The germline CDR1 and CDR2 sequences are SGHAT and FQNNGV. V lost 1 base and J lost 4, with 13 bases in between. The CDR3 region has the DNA TGTGCCAGCAGCTTAGTCGTCCAGGGCATCACTGAAGCTTTCTTT. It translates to CASSLVVQGITEAFF.